The 31 T cell receptor beta chains reported below all come from one sample, sequenced in a study of blood T cell repertoires in COVID-19. The data were produced by immunoSEQ multiplex PCR, yet TCRdb's version contains in-frame clones alone and is incomplete. Here the sample spans 360,000 or so clones, 87% being singletons. Sequencing was done on a sample of PBMCs or T cells enriched from blood (not recorded which). These receptors were collected from a woman in her twenties or thirties who had recovered from COVID-19.

The J gene is TRBJ2-1, the V gene TRBV20-1; 8 bases align to TRBD2. The CDR3 is 16 amino acids. V shed 3 bases and J 7 bases; nucleotides not matched to a gene: 14. Germline values: CDR1 DFQATT, CDR2 SNEGSKA (reference sequence). The CDR3 DNA is TGCAGTGCTAGTAGGAATGAGCGGGGCGGGGGGAATGAGCAGTTCTTC. It yields the protein CSASRNERGGGNEQFF.

This chain links TRBV27 with TRBJ2-7, with a possible D match to TRBD2 (5 bases). This CDR3 is 14 amino acids long. V was pared by 8 bases and J by 2 bases, with 16 bases between. CDR1 and CDR2 from the germline V gene are MNHEY and SMNVEV (reference sequence). The CDR3 spells CASATRGTTYEQYF. In DNA, the CDR3 is TGTGCCAGCGCTACCCGGGGAACTACCTACGAGCAGTACTTC.

This CDR3 reads CASSLGSTKQEQYF. CDR3 sequence (DNA): TGCGCCAGCAGCTTGGGGTCCACCAAACAGGAGCAGTACTTC. The chain has TRBV5-1 and TRBJ2-7, with D uncertain. With 0 bases removed from V and 7 bases from J, the gap between germline ends came to 14 bases. Per the germline V gene, CDR1 is SGHRS and CDR2 is YFSETQ. This CDR3 spans 14 amino acids.

This sequence joins TRBV11-3 and TRBJ2-2; D is unclear. CDR1 SGHNT and CDR2 YENEEA come from the germline V gene. CDR3 size: 13 residues. With 6 bases removed from V and 6 bases from J, the gap between germline ends came to 11 bases. In DNA, the CDR3 is TGTGCCAGCAGAGCAAGCACGGCCGGGGAGCTGTTTTTT. Translation gives CASRASTAGELFF.

V usage is TRBV5-1 and J usage is TRBJ2-1; 9 bases line up with TRBD2. CDR1 is SGHRS, CDR2 YFSETQ, per germline. This CDR3 spans 14 amino acids. V lost 4 bases, J lost 5 bases, and 4 bases stayed unmatched. The CDR3 DNA follows: TGCGCCAGCAGCATATTAGCGGGAGACAATGAGCAGTTCTTC. Translation gives CASSILAGDNEQFF.

The rearrangement joins TRBV4-2 to TRBJ2-7, with 12 positions matching TRBD2. The CDR3 runs 16 residues. The trim removed 2 bases at V and 3 bases at J, leaving 5 bases unmatched. Germline V gene data show CDR1 as LGHNA and CDR2 as YNFKEQ. CDR3 loop: CASSQLLAGGSYEQYF. The CDR3 DNA is TGTGCCAGCAGCCAACTACTAGCGGGGGGCAGCTACGAGCAGTACTTC.

V is TRBV7-9 and J is TRBJ2-7; 7 bases line up with TRBD1. The CDR3 runs 15 residues. CDR1 is SEHNR and CDR2 is FQNEAQ in the germline V gene (reference sequence). J was trimmed by 5 bases and V by 4 bases; bases with no gene match: 11. The CDR3 nucleotides read TGTGCCAGCAGCTCCTACGGGACAGAGCAACACGAGCAGTACTTC. Its protein is CASSSYGTEQHEQYF.

The rearrangement links TRBV27 to TRBJ2-7; weak D call: TRBD2 (5 bases). The germline V and J ends were trimmed by 6 bases and 2 bases, with 17 bases remaining between them. This CDR3 spans 15 amino acids. Germline CDR1 is MNHEY and CDR2 is SMNVEV (reference sequence). Here the CDR3 DNA reads TGTGCCAGCAGCCTACGGGGTGAGAGGGCCTACGAGCAGTACTTC. This codes for CASSLRGERAYEQYF.

V gene TRBV30 combines with J gene TRBJ1-2, with TRBD1 identical over 8 bases. With 2 bases clipped from V and 6 bases from J, the junction kept 2 bases outside the gene matches. Looked up from germline, CDR1 is GTSNPN and CDR2 is SVGIG (reference sequence). This CDR3 has 12 amino acids. The CDR3 bases are TGTGCCTGGAGTCCGGACAGGGATGGCTACACCTTC. It translates to CAWSPDRDGYTF.

V is TRBV2 and J is TRBJ2-4, with D unresolved. The CDR3 has 12 residues. V lost 4 bases to trimming and J lost 10 bases, with 11 bases between them. Germline V gene sequence: CDR1 SNHLY, CDR2 FYNNEI. The DNA for the CDR3 is TGTGCCAGCAGTGGTTTAGTCTGGATTCAGTACTTC. Its translation is CASSGLVWIQYF. Complete variable domain (other parts from reference TRBV2 and TRBJ2-4): EPEVTQTPSHQVTQMGQEVILRCVPISNHLYFYWYRQILGQKVEFLVSFYNNEISEKSEIFDDQFSVERPDGSNFTLKIRSTKLEDSAMYFCASSGLVWIQYFGAGTRLSVL.

The gene calls are TRBV5-1 and TRBJ1-1, with D uncertain. Germline lookup yields CDR1 SGHRS and CDR2 YFSETQ. V lost 0 bases and J lost 3, with 12 bases in between. The CDR3 totals 15 residues. The CDR3 loop reads CASSLAGVSDTEAFF. CDR3 nucleotides: TGCGCCAGCAGCTTGGCCGGGGTATCTGACACTGAAGCTTTCTTT.

The J gene is TRBJ2-5, the V gene TRBV4-2; D possibly corresponds to TRBD2 (6 bases). V was pared by 5 bases and J by 2 bases, with 9 bases between. CDR3 length equals 13 residues. CDR1 and CDR2 (germline): LGHNA, YNFKEQ. The DNA of the CDR3 is TGTGCCAGCAGCACCGGACTACAAGAGACCCAGTACTTC. This sequence encodes CASSTGLQETQYF.

The rearrangement uses TRBV5-6 and TRBJ1-2; 9 bases align to TRBD1. The CDR3 runs to 15 residues. Per germline, CDR1 SGHDT and CDR2 YYEEEE. Trimming cost V 6 bases and J 3 bases; bases outside gene matches: 9. CDR3 DNA: TGTGCCAGCATCTCCCAGGGACAGGGCTACTATGGCTACACCTTC. Its protein is CASISQGQGYYGYTF.

This chain links TRBV13 with TRBJ2-1; TRBD2 matches at 9 bases. V lost 2 bases to trimming and J lost 12 bases; unmatched junction nucleotides: 14. Germline V CDR1 and CDR2: PRHDT, FYEKMQ (reference sequence). CDR3 size: 16 residues. In nucleotides, the CDR3 is TGTGCCAGCAGCTTACGGGTTTCGGGGCCGCGGGGGGGGCAGTTCTTC. It translates to CASSLRVSGPRGGQFF.

The chain links TRBV28 to TRBJ1-2; possible D gene TRBD1, 6 bases. The V gene lost 5 bases and the J gene lost 4 bases, with 17 bases spanning the gap. Germline assignment: CDR1 MDHEN and CDR2 SYDVKM. This CDR3 is 15 amino acids long. Here the CDR3 DNA reads TGTGCCAGCAGTACAAGCCAGGGGAACGGCTATGGCTACACCTTC. It yields the protein CASSTSQGNGYGYTF.

This clone was counted a single time. CDR3 sequence: CASSFAGAGEQYF. The CDR3 nucleotides are TGTGCCAGCAGTTTTGCGGGAGCCGGCGAGCAGTACTTC. The chain employs TRBV27 and TRBJ2-7; the match to TRBD2 covers 7 bases. There are 13 residues in the CDR3. The V gene end was trimmed by 3 bases and the J gene end by 6 bases; junction bases not matched to a gene: 5. Germline loops: CDR1 MNHEY, CDR2 SMNVEV (reference sequence).

This clone occurred once. This rearrangement joins TRBV14 to TRBJ2-2; no firm D call. The CDR3 is made up of 13 amino acids. The V and J ends lost 1 base and 5 bases respectively, with 5 bases between them. Germline V CDR1 and CDR2: SGHDN, FVKESK. The CDR3 sequence: CASSQVYTGELFF. CDR3 DNA sequence: TGTGCCAGCAGCCAAGTATATACCGGGGAGCTGTTTTTT. Together with reference TRBV14 and TRBJ2-2, the CDR3 gives the full variable domain: EAGVTQFPSHSVIEKGQTVTLRCDPISGHDNLYWYRRVMGKEIKFLLHFVKESKQDESGMPNNRFLAERTGGTYSTLKVQPAELEDSGVYFCASSQVYTGELFFGEGSRLTVL.

The J gene is TRBJ2-3, the V gene TRBV27, with 10 bases matching TRBD1. The CDR3 contains 17 residues. From germline, CDR1 is MNHEY and CDR2 SMNVEV (reference sequence). V shed 5 bases and J 3 bases; nucleotides not matched to a gene: 11. The CDR3: CASSDLTGTGATDTQYF. The CDR3 region has the DNA TGTGCCAGCAGTGACCTTACCGGGACAGGGGCGACAGATACGCAGTATTTT.

The chain carries TRBV10-3 and TRBJ2-5; the match to TRBD2 covers 11 bases. This CDR3 region has 19 residues. Germline-derived CDR1 and CDR2 are ENHRY and SYGVKD. V trimming: 4 bases; J trimming: 5 bases; junction bases outside the gene matches: 18. CDR3 in amino acids: CAISAGRLAGFQLTETQYF. As DNA, the CDR3 is TGTGCCATCAGTGCGGGCCGACTAGCGGGATTTCAGTTGACTGAGACCCAGTACTTC.

J is TRBJ1-1 and V is TRBV18; tentatively, D is TRBD1 (6 bases). CDR3 length equals 13 residues. Germline loops: CDR1 KGHSH, CDR2 LQKENI. Trimming shortened V by 6 bases and J by 7 bases, and 15 bases separated the two germline ends. The CDR3 DNA sequence: TGTGCCAGCTCTGAAAACAGGGAATTTGAAGCTTTCTTT. This gives the protein CASSENREFEAFF.

The gene calls are TRBV28 and TRBJ1-1; tentative D call: TRBD1 (5 bases). The CDR3 length is 16 residues. V lost 3 bases to trimming and J lost 1 base, with 15 bases between them. The germline gives CDR1 MDHEN, CDR2 SYDVKM. DNA for the CDR3: TGTGCCAGCAGTTTCAGGGCCGGGGAGGCGAACACTGAAGCTTTCTTT. This codes for CASSFRAGEANTEAFF.

CDR3 amino acids: CASSQGGAGTEAFF. The CDR3, as DNA: TGTGCCAGCAGCCAAGGGGGCGCCGGCACTGAAGCTTTCTTT. This sequence joins TRBV7-2 and TRBJ1-1; TRBD1 matches 7 bases. Germline CDR1 SGHTA, CDR2 FQGNSA. The V segment lost 5 bases and the J segment 4 bases; nucleotides outside the gene matches: 7. The CDR3 sequence is 14 residues long.

The chain has TRBV6-2 or TRBV6-3 and TRBJ2-1; the D gene is possibly TRBD1 (5 bases). Germline lookup yields CDR1 MNHEY and CDR2 SVGEGT. The CDR3 extends over 16 amino acids. V was clipped by 5 bases and J by 3 bases, with 17 bases between them. The CDR3 protein is CASSRVQGRDYNEQFF. The CDR3 nucleotides are TGTGCCAGCAGTAGAGTCCAGGGTAGGGACTACAATGAGCAGTTCTTC.

This chain joins TRBV7-9 and TRBJ2-7, with no clear D. The CDR3 spans 13 residues. V lost 4 bases to trimming and J lost 5 bases, with 12 bases between them. Germline-derived CDR1 and CDR2 are SEHNR and FQNEAQ (reference sequence). CDR3 in DNA: TGTGCCAGCAGCTCCCTAAACGCAAACGAGCAGTACTTC. Protein sequence: CASSSLNANEQYF.

This sequence joins TRBV4-2 and TRBJ1-4, with a tentative D call TRBD1 (5 bases). The V gene lost 0 bases and the J gene lost 6 bases, with 14 bases spanning the gap. From germline, CDR1 is LGHNA and CDR2 YNFKEQ. The CDR3 runs 16 residues. CDR3 coding DNA: TGTGCCAGCAGCCAAGATGCCAGGGTATGGGATGAAAAACTGTTTTTT. It is translated as CASSQDARVWDEKLFF.

This chain's CDR3 is CASSQGAESGNTIYF. The CDR3 nucleotides are TGTGCCAGCAGCCAAGGGGCAGAGTCTGGAAACACCATATATTTT. V gene TRBV4-2 combines with J gene TRBJ1-3; D gene uncertain. The ends were cut back, 1 base at V and 1 base at J, with 8 bases in the middle. The CDR3 loop spans 15 amino acids. Germline values: CDR1 LGHNA, CDR2 YNFKEQ.

This clone was detected once. The chain carries TRBV2 and TRBJ2-4, with D possibly TRBD2 on 6 matching bases. Trimming pared 2 bases from V and 1 base from J, leaving 30 bases between. This CDR3 contains 22 residues. CDR1 and CDR2 from the germline V gene are SNHLY and FYNNEI. The chain's CDR3 is CASSEWPSEETIRFGAKNIQYF. CDR3 bases: TGTGCCAGCAGTGAATGGCCTAGCGAGGAGACTATACGTTTCGGCGCCAAAAACATTCAGTACTTC.

This rearrangement joins TRBV9 to TRBJ2-2, with 8 bases lining up with TRBD2. The CDR3 runs 18 residues. Germline lookup yields CDR1 SGDLS and CDR2 YYNGEE. Trimming removed 2 bases from V and 1 base from J; junction bases left unmatched: 10. This chain's CDR3 is CASSVSPRSGGNTGELFF. The CDR3, as DNA: TGTGCCAGCAGCGTTTCCCCCAGAAGCGGGGGGAACACCGGGGAGCTGTTTTTT. Supplemented by reference TRBV9 and TRBJ2-2, the full variable domain reads DSGVTQTPKHLITATGQRVTLRCSPRSGDLSVYWYQQSLDQGLQFLIQYYNGEERAKGNILERFSAQQFPDLHSELNLSSLELGDSALYFCASSVSPRSGGNTGELFFGEGSRLTVL.

V is TRBV19 and J is TRBJ1-2; D ambiguous. Trimming pared 3 bases from V and 4 bases from J, leaving 15 bases between. Per germline, CDR1 LNHDA and CDR2 SQIVND (reference sequence). CDR3 length: 15 amino acids. The CDR3 sequence is CASSIGPYNVYGYTF. The CDR3 region has the DNA TGTGCCAGTAGTATTGGGCCGTACAACGTCTATGGCTACACCTTC.

Details on this clone: The sample contains more than one DNA sequence encoding this CDR3. The V call is TRBV2, the J call TRBJ1-2; D unclear. V was cut by 2 bases and J by 2 bases, with 3 bases left in between. Germline V gene sequence: CDR1 SNHLY, CDR2 FYNNEI. The CDR3 is 12 amino acids. This chain's CDR3 is CASSEQNYGYTF. The CDR3 DNA sequence: TGTGCCAGCAGTGAACAGAACTATGGCTACACCTTC.

Points on this clone: Different DNA sequences within this sample yield the same CDR3. V and J are TRBV19 and TRBJ2-1; TRBD1 agrees at 8 bases. CDR1 LNHDA and CDR2 SQIVND come from the germline V gene (reference sequence). CDR3 length: 15 residues. V shed 6 bases, J shed 1 base, and the junction held 5 bases outside the gene matches. The CDR3 reads CASSSDRGSYNEQFF. The CDR3 nucleotides are TGTGCCAGTAGCTCCGACAGGGGATCCTACAATGAGCAGTTCTTC.